This T cell receptor (beta chain) was identified during a study of blood T cell repertoires in COVID-19. Study-level information: The samples span acute and convalescent COVID-19 from the United States, Italy and Spain. T cells, B-cell-depleted T cells, or PBMCs supplied cDNA or gDNA.

CDR3 length equals 15 residues. The junction had 4 bases not matched to a gene; V was cut back by 6 bases and J by 0 bases. Germline V gives CDR1 MNHEY, CDR2 SVGAGI. Authors' methods: Amplification of reference gene primers was used by the study to estimate nucleated cell counts. Sequencing used immunoSEQ multiplex PCR; TCRdb keeps in-frame clones, though not all of them. For V, J and clone size, that table is used; D and trimming come from the DNA. The table has roughly 120,000 clones, 65% to 85% seen once. Source material: peripheral blood. This TCR came from a man aged 65-85 years with acute or convalescent COVID-19. The chain is built from TRBV6-5 and TRBJ2-2, with 7 bases matching TRBD1. CDR3: CASSADRSNTGELFF. For the CDR3, the DNA is TGTGCCAGCAGCGCGGACAGGTCGAACACCGGGGAGCTGTTTTTT.